These T cell receptor beta chains were read from a single sample in a study of blood T cell repertoires in COVID-19. Assay: immunoSEQ multiplex PCR; the TCRdb copy retains only in-frame clones and omits some. Of fewer than 200,000 clones in the sample, around 80% were seen once. Sequenced sample: PBMCs or T cells enriched from blood (not recorded which). The receptor set was obtained from a man aged 50-59 years who had recovered from COVID-19. The CDR3 runs from the conserved cysteine through the conserved F or W. Each record gives: V gene, D gene, J gene, clone size, CDR3 protein, CDR3 DNA. The D gene is left open where the match is weak. The size entry is marked missing in some rows and otherwise reads once, few, many or a size class.

TRBV7-3,TRBD1,TRBJ2-7,NA,CASSARQGPYEQYF,TGTGCCAGCAGCGCCAGACAGGGGCCCTACGAGCAGTACTTC
TRBV6-1,TRBD1,TRBJ1-5,NA,CASSESLTGGEPQHF,TGTGCCAGCAGTGAATCCTTGACAGGGGGCGAGCCCCAGCATTTT
TRBV7-9,NA,TRBJ1-3,NA,CASSLDLGGSGNTIYF,TGTGCCAGCAGCTTGGACCTAGGGGGTAGCGGAAACACCATATATTTT
TRBV20-1,TRBD2,TRBJ2-5,NA,CSASELASGHQETQYF,TGCAGTGCTAGTGAGTTGGCTAGCGGGCACCAAGAGACCCAGTACTTC
TRBV5-5,TRBD1,TRBJ2-7,NA,CASSLVAGGYEQYF,TGTGCCAGCAGCTTGGTTGCAGGGGGCTACGAGCAGTACTTC
TRBV7-9,NA,TRBJ2-3,NA,CASSEGLLDTQYF,TGTGCCAGCAGCGAGGGACTTTTGGATACGCAGTATTTT
TRBV19,NA,TRBJ1-2,few,CASKHRVLHGYTF,TGTGCCAGTAAGCACAGGGTCCTTCATGGCTACACCTTC
TRBV2,TRBD1,TRBJ1-1,NA,CASSPRTGKAFF,TGTGCCAGCAGTCCAAGGACAGGGAAAGCTTTCTTT
TRBV7-9,NA,TRBJ1-6,NA,CASSFLTGNSPLHF,TGTGCCAGCAGCTTCCTAACAGGCAATTCACCCCTCCACTTT
TRBV7-5,NA,TRBJ2-1,NA,CARSLWRQGHEQFF,TGTGCCAGAAGCTTATGGAGACAGGGCCATGAGCAGTTCTTC
TRBV10-3,TRBD1,TRBJ2-2,NA,CAIRTGPTGELFF,TGTGCCATCAGGACAGGGCCCACCGGGGAGCTGTTTTTT
TRBV19,NA,TRBJ1-4,NA,CASSIMALAGGEKLFF,TGTGCCAGTAGTATAATGGCTCTGGCCGGCGGTGAAAAACTGTTTTTT
TRBV3-1/TRBV3-2,NA,TRBJ1-2,NA,CASSPVERTSTGYTF,TGTGCCAGCAGCCCCGTCGAAAGGACAAGTACAGGCTACACCTTC
TRBV6-4,TRBD1,TRBJ2-1,NA,CASSDSEGAHNEQFF,TGTGCCAGCAGTGACTCTGAGGGGGCCCACAATGAGCAGTTCTTC
TRBV14,TRBD2,TRBJ2-7,NA,CASSQGLAGLRYEQYF,TGTGCCAGCAGCCAGGGACTAGCGGGGCTCCGCTACGAGCAGTACTTC
TRBV27,NA,TRBJ1-6,NA,CASSLVRETSYNSPLHF,TGTGCCAGCAGTTTAGTCCGCGAAACCTCCTATAATTCACCCCTCCACTTT
TRBV2,NA,TRBJ1-5,NA,CASSAGRSNQPQHF,TGTGCCAGCAGCGCTGGCCGTAGCAATCAGCCCCAGCATTTT
TRBV3-1/TRBV3-2,NA,TRBJ2-2,NA,CASSQGSGANTGELFF,TGTGCCAGCAGCCAAGGGTCGGGGGCGAACACCGGGGAGCTGTTTTTT
TRBV5-6,TRBD1,TRBJ2-5,NA,CASRLDRGQETQYF,TGTGCCAGCAGATTGGACAGGGGCCAAGAGACCCAGTACTTC
TRBV5-1,NA,TRBJ1-6,NA,CASSLDSNSPLHF,TGCGCCAGCAGCCTGGACAGTAATTCACCCCTCCACTTT
TRBV5-1,NA,TRBJ1-4,NA,CASSLVPGQQNEKLFF,TGCGCCAGCAGCTTGGTTCCAGGACAGCAGAATGAAAAACTGTTTTTT
TRBV7-6,NA,TRBJ1-6,NA,CASSLFAPADNSPLHF,TGTGCCAGCAGCTTATTCGCCCCAGCGGATAATTCACCCCTCCACTTT
TRBV7-9,NA,TRBJ1-2,NA,CASSLAGNGYTF,TGTGCCAGCAGCTTAGCCGGGAATGGCTACACCTTC
TRBV7-9,NA,TRBJ1-2,once,CASSLQGYTF,TGTGCCAGCAGCTTACAAGGCTACACCTTC
TRBV4-2,TRBD2,TRBJ2-5,NA,CASSQDGAGGLETQYF,TGTGCCAGCAGCCAAGATGGAGCGGGGGGCCTAGAGACCCAGTACTTC
TRBV4-1,NA,TRBJ2-2,once,CASSQEVRGELFF,TGCGCCAGCAGCCAAGAGGTTCGGGGGGAGCTGTTTTTT
TRBV3-1/TRBV3-2,NA,TRBJ1-1,NA,CASSHLAQPMNTEAFF,TGTGCCAGCAGCCATCTCGCACAGCCAATGAACACTGAAGCTTTCTTT
TRBV27,NA,TRBJ2-7,NA,CASSRDSDYEQYF,TGTGCCAGCAGTCGGGACTCCGACTACGAGCAGTACTTC
TRBV7-3,TRBD1,TRBJ1-2,NA,CASSPDRASITF,TGTGCCAGCAGCCCTGACAGGGCCTCCATCACCTTC
TRBV12-5,NA,TRBJ2-6,NA,CASGSSGANVLTF,TGTGCTAGTGGTTCCTCGGGGGCCAACGTCCTGACTTTC
TRBV29-1,NA,TRBJ2-3,NA,CSVETGTDTQYF,TGCAGCGTTGAGACGGGGACAGATACGCAGTATTTT
TRBV1,NA,TRBJ2-1,NA,CTSSQDSDCDGQGSYNEQFF,TGCACCAGCAGCCAAGATTCAGACTGTGATGGACAGGGCTCCTACAATGAGCAGTTCTTC
TRBV18,NA,TRBJ1-5,NA,CASSPTGPGSNQPQHF,TGTGCCAGCTCACCAACGGGCCCGGGAAGCAATCAGCCCCAGCATTTT
TRBV6-6,TRBD1,TRBJ1-5,NA,CASSLGRGTGQAAQHF,TGTGCCAGCAGTTTGGGCAGGGGGACCGGGCAGGCGGCCCAGCATTTT
TRBV4-1,NA,TRBJ2-7,many,CASSGGGPSYEQYF,TGCGCCAGCAGCGGTGGAGGCCCATCCTACGAGCAGTACTTC
TRBV15,TRBD1,TRBJ2-5,few,CATSRGGQGETQYF,TGTGCCACCAGCAGAGGAGGACAGGGAGAGACCCAGTACTTC
TRBV12-3/TRBV12-4,TRBD1,TRBJ1-2,few,CASSLWDRGGYTF,TGTGCCAGCAGTTTGTGGGACAGGGGTGGCTACACCTTC
TRBV6-1,NA,TRBJ1-6,NA,CASSEEAASPLHF,TGTGCCAGCAGTGAAGAAGCGGCTTCACCCCTCCACTTT
TRBV7-9,NA,TRBJ1-2,NA,CASNTGNGYTF,TGTGCCAGCAATACAGGGAACGGCTACACCTTC
TRBV19,TRBD1,TRBJ2-3,NA,CASSYRQGATDTQYF,TGTGCCAGTAGTTACCGACAGGGCGCCACAGATACGCAGTATTTT
TRBV5-1,TRBD2,TRBJ2-3,NA,CASSLGLAGRGDTQYF,TGCGCCAGCAGCTTAGGGCTAGCGGGGCGCGGAGATACGCAGTATTTT
TRBV19,TRBD1,TRBJ1-5,NA,CASSVGQASNQPQHF,TGTGCCAGTAGTGTCGGACAGGCTAGCAATCAGCCCCAGCATTTT
TRBV5-1,NA,TRBJ2-7,NA,CASSRDFYEQYF,TGCGCCAGCAGCAGGGACTTCTACGAGCAGTACTTC
TRBV2,NA,TRBJ2-1,many,CASSAMGSNEQFF,TGTGCCAGCAGTGCGATGGGCTCGAATGAGCAGTTCTTC
TRBV11-2,NA,TRBJ1-6,NA,CASSPQGHNSPLHF,TGTGCCAGCAGCCCCCAGGGCCACAATTCACCCCTCCACTTT
TRBV2,TRBD1,TRBJ1-4,NA,CASSLQGAINEKLFF,TGTGCCAGCAGCCTACAGGGGGCAATTAATGAAAAACTGTTTTTT
TRBV9,TRBD2,TRBJ2-7,NA,CASSVASGGQVSEQYF,TGTGCCAGCAGCGTAGCCAGCGGGGGGCAGGTGAGCGAGCAGTACTTC
TRBV6-5,TRBD1,TRBJ1-6,NA,CASSPGQGFRSPLHF,TGTGCCAGCAGCCCGGGACAGGGATTCAGATCACCCCTCCACTTT
TRBV25-1,TRBD1,TRBJ1-2,NA,CASSVTGTGLGYGYTF,TGTGCCAGCAGTGTAACCGGGACAGGGCTGGGCTATGGCTACACCTTC
TRBV4-3,TRBD1,TRBJ1-2,NA,CASSQMEQGAPYGYTF,TGCGCCAGCAGCCAGATGGAACAGGGGGCCCCCTATGGCTACACCTTC
TRBV3-1/TRBV3-2,NA,TRBJ2-7,NA,CASSQVSYEQYF,TGTGCCAGCAGCCAAGTATCCTACGAGCAGTACTTC
TRBV5-1,TRBD1,TRBJ2-3,NA,CASSSDRATDTQYF,TGCGCCAGCAGCTCCGACAGGGCGACAGATACGCAGTATTTT
TRBV10-3,TRBD1,TRBJ2-3,NA,CAITPDGRDRVGTQYF,TGTGCCATCACTCCCGACGGCCGGGACAGGGTGGGTACGCAGTATTTT
TRBV4-3,TRBD2,TRBJ2-7,once,CASSQGLAGASYEQYF,TGCGCCAGCAGCCAAGGACTAGCGGGCGCCTCCTACGAGCAGTACTTC